This paragraph covers one TCR beta chain sequence. The data were obtained in a study of blood T cell repertoires in COVID-19. Study in general: The United States, Italy and Spain provided the acute and convalescent COVID-19 samples. The cDNA or gDNA used as material had been derived from T cells, B-cell-depleted T cells, or PBMCs.

This CDR3 is built from 14 residues. The ends were cut back, 6 bases at V and 9 bases at J, with 15 bases in the middle. The V gene's germline CDR1 is MNHNY and CDR2 SVGAGI (reference sequence). Original methodology: Quantification of nucleated cells was approximated via reference gene primer amplification. Assay: immunoSEQ multiplex PCR; the TCRdb copy retains only in-frame clones and omits some. V, J and clone size were drawn from that table, and D and trimming were deduced from the DNA. Of roughly 190,000 clones in the sample, about 86% were seen once. The sequenced sample was peripheral blood. This sequence joins TRBV6-6 and TRBJ1-6; the D is unclear. This sequence originates from a man aged 25-45 years with active or convalescent COVID-19. Here the CDR3 DNA reads TGTGCCAGCAGCAGAAAAGAGGGTACTTCACCCCTCCACTTT. Protein: CASSRKEGTSPLHF.